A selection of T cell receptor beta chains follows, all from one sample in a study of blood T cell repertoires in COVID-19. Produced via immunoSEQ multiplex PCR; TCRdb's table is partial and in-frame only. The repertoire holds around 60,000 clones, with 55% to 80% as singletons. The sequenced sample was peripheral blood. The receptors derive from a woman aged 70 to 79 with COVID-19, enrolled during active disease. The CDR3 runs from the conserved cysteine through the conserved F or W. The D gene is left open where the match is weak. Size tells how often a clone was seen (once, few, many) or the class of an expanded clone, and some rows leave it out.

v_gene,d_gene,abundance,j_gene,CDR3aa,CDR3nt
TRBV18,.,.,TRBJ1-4,CASSRTGNEKLFF,TGTGCCAGCTCACGGACGGGGAATGAAAAACTGTTTTTT
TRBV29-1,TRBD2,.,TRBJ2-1,CSVELAGGYEQFF,TGCAGCGTTGAACTAGCGGGAGGGTATGAGCAGTTCTTC
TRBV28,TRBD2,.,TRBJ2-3,CASSPVTSGSTDTQYF,TGTGCCAGCAGTCCGGTCACTAGCGGGAGCACAGATACGCAGTATTTT
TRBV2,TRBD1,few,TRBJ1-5,CASSPQGPWEPQHF,TGTGCCAGCAGCCCACAGGGGCCCTGGGAGCCCCAGCATTTT
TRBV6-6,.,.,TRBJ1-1,CASSRRDYAEAFF,TGTGCCAGCAGCCGCCGGGACTACGCTGAAGCTTTCTTT
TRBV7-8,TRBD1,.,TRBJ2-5,CASRTRGRGETQYF,TGTGCCAGCAGAACCAGGGGGCGCGGGGAGACCCAGTACTTC
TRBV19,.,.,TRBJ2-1,CASSIRQTSYNEQFF,TGTGCCAGTAGTATTCGACAGACAAGCTACAATGAGCAGTTCTTC
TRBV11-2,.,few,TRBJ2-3,CASSFRGNTDTQYF,TGTGCCAGCAGCTTTAGGGGCAACACAGATACGCAGTATTTT
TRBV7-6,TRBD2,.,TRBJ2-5,CASSLAAGVGETQYF,TGTGCCAGCAGCTTAGCGGCGGGAGTTGGGGAGACCCAGTACTTC
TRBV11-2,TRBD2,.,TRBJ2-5,CASSRRTSGVNGQETQYF,TGTGCCAGCAGCCGGCGGACTAGCGGGGTGAATGGCCAAGAGACCCAGTACTTC
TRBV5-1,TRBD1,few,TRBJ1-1,CASSRDRGNTEAFF,TGCGCCAGCAGCCGGGACAGGGGGAACACTGAAGCTTTCTTT
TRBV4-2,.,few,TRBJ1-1,CASSQDYTGNTAFF,TGTGCCAGCAGCCAAGATTATACAGGTAACACAGCTTTCTTT
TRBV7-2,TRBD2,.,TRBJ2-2,CASTSRGGDTGELFF,TGTGCCAGCACCTCGCGGGGAGGGGACACCGGGGAGCTGTTTTTT
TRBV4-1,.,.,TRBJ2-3,CASSQGGLNTQYF,TGCGCCAGCAGCCAAGGAGGGTTAAATACGCAGTATTTT
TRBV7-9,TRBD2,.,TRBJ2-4,CASSLVGLASKNIQYF,TGTGCCAGCAGCTTAGTGGGACTAGCCTCCAAAAACATTCAGTACTTC
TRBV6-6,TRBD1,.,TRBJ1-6,CASTYRGQPGASSYNSPLHF,TGTGCCAGCACCTACAGGGGACAACCAGGGGCGAGCTCCTATAATTCACCCCTCCACTTT
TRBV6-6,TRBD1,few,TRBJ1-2,CASSYTEKGAYGYTF,TGTGCCAGCAGTTACACTGAGAAGGGGGCTTATGGCTACACCTTC
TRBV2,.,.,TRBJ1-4,CASSENEKLFF,TGTGCCAGCTCTGAGAATGAAAAACTGTTTTTT
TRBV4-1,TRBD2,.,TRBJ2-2,CASSQEPSGPSTGELFF,TGCGCCAGCAGCCAAGAACCTAGCGGACCTTCCACCGGGGAGCTGTTTTTT
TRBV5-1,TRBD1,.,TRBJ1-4,CASSLGTGFNEKLFF,TGCGCCAGCAGCTTGGGGACAGGGTTTAATGAAAAACTGTTTTTT
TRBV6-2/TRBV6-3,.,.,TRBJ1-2,CASSHGSGYTF,TGTGCCAGCAGTCACGGGAGTGGCTACACCTTC
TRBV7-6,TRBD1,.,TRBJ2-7,CASSLGTGSYEQYF,TGTGCCAGCAGCTTAGGGACAGGGAGCTACGAGCAGTACTTC
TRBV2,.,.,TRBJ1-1,CASSERTEAFF,TGTGCCAGCAGTGAACGTACTGAAGCTTTCTTT
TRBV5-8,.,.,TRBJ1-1,CASSLNRRGTEAFF,TGTGCCAGCAGCTTGAACCGAAGGGGCACTGAAGCTTTCTTT
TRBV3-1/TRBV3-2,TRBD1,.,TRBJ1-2,CASSPDRVLGYTF,TGTGCCAGCAGCCCAGACAGGGTCCTTGGCTACACCTTC
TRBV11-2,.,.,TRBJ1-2,CASSSMDSPNYGYTF,TGTGCCAGCAGCTCAATGGACAGCCCGAACTATGGCTACACCTTC
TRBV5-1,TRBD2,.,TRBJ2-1,CASSLGTSGGAQTFF,TGCGCCAGCAGCTTGGGGACTAGCGGGGGGGCCCAGACGTTCTTC
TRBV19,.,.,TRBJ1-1,CASSPNRVGATEAFF,TGTGCCAGTAGTCCAAACAGGGTTGGGGCCACTGAAGCTTTCTTT
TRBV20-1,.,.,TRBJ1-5,CSASLDPAGPQHF,TGCAGTGCTAGTTTGGACCCGGCGGGGCCCCAGCATTTT
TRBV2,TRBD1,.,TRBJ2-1,CASEQGASNEQFF,TGTGCCTCCGAACAGGGGGCCTCCAATGAGCAGTTCTTC
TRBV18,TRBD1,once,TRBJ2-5,CASSPGTGPQETQYF,TGTGCCAGCTCGCCTGGGACAGGACCTCAGGAGACCCAGTACTTC
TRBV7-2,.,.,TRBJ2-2,CASSSQGNGELFF,TGTGCCAGCAGCTCGCAGGGTAATGGGGAGCTGTTTTTT
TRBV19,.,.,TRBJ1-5,CASSPTSGAGSSQPQHF,TGTGCCAGTAGTCCTACCTCCGGGGCCGGGAGTAGTCAGCCCCAGCATTTT
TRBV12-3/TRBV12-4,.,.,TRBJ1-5,CASTRQGQPQHF,TGTGCCAGCACCCGTCAGGGCCAGCCCCAGCATTTT
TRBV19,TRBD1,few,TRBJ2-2,CATKTGTGNTGELFF,TGTGCCACCAAGACCGGGACAGGGAACACCGGGGAGCTGTTTTTT
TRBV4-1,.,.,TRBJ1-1,CASSQEGGMGEAFF,TGCGCCAGCAGCCAAGAGGGGGGAATGGGTGAAGCTTTCTTT
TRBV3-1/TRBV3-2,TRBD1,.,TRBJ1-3,CASSPRTGNSGNTIYF,TGTGCCAGCAGCCCGAGGACAGGTAACTCTGGAAACACCATATATTTT
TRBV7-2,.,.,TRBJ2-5,CASSSGRGETQYF,TGTGCCAGCAGCTCAGGCCGGGGAGAGACCCAGTACTTC
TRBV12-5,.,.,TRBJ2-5,CASGLVIGHAKETQYF,TGTGCTAGTGGTTTGGTAATAGGACACGCGAAAGAGACCCAGTACTTC
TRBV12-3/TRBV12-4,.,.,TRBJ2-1,CASRLAGDNEQFF,TGTGCCAGCAGGTTGGCAGGGGATAATGAGCAGTTCTTC
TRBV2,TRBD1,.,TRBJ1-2,CASSSTTGGYGYTF,TGTGCCAGCAGTTCAACCACAGGGGGATATGGCTACACCTTC
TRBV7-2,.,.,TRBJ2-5,CASRLSTEETQYF,TGTGCCAGCAGATTGTCTACCGAAGAGACCCAGTACTTC
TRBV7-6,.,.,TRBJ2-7,CASSFRLAAALGEQYF,TGTGCCAGCAGCTTTCGGTTGGCTGCGGCGCTCGGCGAGCAGTACTTC
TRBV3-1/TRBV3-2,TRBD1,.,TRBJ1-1,CASSPTRTGAFGEAFF,TGTGCCAGCAGCCCGACCCGGACAGGGGCTTTTGGGGAAGCTTTCTTT
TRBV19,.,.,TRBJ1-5,CASSIAEGDSSPRHF,TGTGCCAGTAGTATAGCTGAAGGCGACTCATCTCCACGGCATTTT
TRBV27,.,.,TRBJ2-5,CATSRGLQKETQYF,TGTGCCACCTCCAGGGGCCTACAGAAAGAGACCCAGTACTTC
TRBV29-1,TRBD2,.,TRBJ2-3,CSVDVTSGSTDTQYF,TGCAGCGTTGACGTGACTAGCGGCAGCACAGATACGCAGTATTTT
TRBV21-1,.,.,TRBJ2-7,CASAAAGGKCEQYF,TGTGCCAGCGCGGCGGCGGGGGGGAAGTGCGAGCAGTACTTC
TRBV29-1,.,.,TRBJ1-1,CSGGRGSTEAFF,TGCAGCGGGGGACGGGGGAGCACTGAAGCTTTCTTT
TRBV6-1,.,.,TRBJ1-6,CASSELRSSPLHF,TGTGCCAGCAGTGAGTTGAGGTCTTCACCCCTCCACTTT
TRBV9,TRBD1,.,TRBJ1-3,CASSPRDSSGNTIYF,TGTGCCAGCAGCCCCCGGGACAGCTCTGGAAACACCATATATTTT
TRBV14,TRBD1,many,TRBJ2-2,CASSRMDRAVLNTGELFF,TGTGCCAGCAGCCGGATGGACAGGGCGGTGTTGAACACCGGGGAGCTGTTTTTT
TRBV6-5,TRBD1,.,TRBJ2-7,CASSRLPGQGSEQYF,TGTGCCAGCAGCCGCCTTCCGGGACAGGGTTCCGAGCAGTACTTC
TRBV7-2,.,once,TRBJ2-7,CASSSQGGPYEQYF,TGTGCCAGCAGCTCCCAGGGCGGCCCCTACGAGCAGTACTTC
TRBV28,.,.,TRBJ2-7,CASSFLPGEQYF,TGTGCCAGCAGTTTTCTTCCCGGGGAGCAGTACTTC
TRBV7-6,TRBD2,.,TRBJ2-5,CASSLALTQRGALTQETQYF,TGTGCCAGCAGCTTAGCCCTCACCCAGCGGGGGGCACTGACACAAGAGACCCAGTACTTC
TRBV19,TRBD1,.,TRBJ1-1,CASSTRPSGQGRASNTEAFF,TGTGCCAGTAGTACAAGACCCTCGGGACAGGGAAGGGCCTCTAACACTGAAGCTTTCTTT
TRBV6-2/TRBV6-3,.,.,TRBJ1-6,CASSNGGDSPLHF,TGTGCCAGCAGCAACGGGGGGGATTCACCCCTCCACTTT
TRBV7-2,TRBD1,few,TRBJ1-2,CASSGGGQGWYGYTF,TGTGCCAGCAGCGGCGGGGGACAGGGTTGGTATGGCTACACCTTC
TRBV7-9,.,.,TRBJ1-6,CASSARGGTDRSPLHF,TGTGCCAGCAGCGCGAGGGGGGGCACGGATAGGTCACCCCTCCACTTT